The 29 T cell receptor beta chains below all came from one sample that was sequenced in a study of shared clonotypes between healthy human individuals. Libraries were prepared by immunoSEQ multiplex PCR; TCRdb keeps only in-frame clonotypes and omits some of them. The data hold about 1.5 million clones, with around 98% observed a single time. Material: naive CD4+ T cells sorted from blood. Described subset: CD45RA+ positively selected. The receptor set was obtained from a man younger than 45 in good health.

The chain has TRBV7-2 and TRBJ2-1, with D possibly matching TRBD1 (6 bases). V dropped 5 bases and J dropped 5 bases, with 19 bases sitting between them. Germline V CDR1 and CDR2: SGHTA, FQGNSA. This CDR3 contains 16 residues. The CDR3 DNA sequence: TGTGCCAGCAGCGAGACAGGTTTAAACCTTCACAATGAGCAGTTCTTC. Residues: CASSETGLNLHNEQFF.

CDR3 sequence reads: CSVTSGRTDTQYF. The CDR3 DNA follows: TGCAGCGTAACTAGCGGGAGAACAGATACGCAGTATTTT. This chain connects TRBV29-1 to TRBJ2-3; 11 nucleotides agree with TRBD2. V lost 6 bases and J lost 3; bases outside the gene matches: 2. The CDR3 is made up of 13 amino acids. Germline V CDR1 and CDR2: SQVTM, ANQGSEA.

The chain employs TRBV5-5 and TRBJ2-2; no clear D gene. The CDR3 contains 15 residues. CDR1 and CDR2 (germline): SGHKS, YYEKEE (reference sequence). V was cut by 0 bases and J by 0 bases, with 6 bases left in between. CDR3 protein: CASSLGGSNTGELFF. The CDR3, as DNA: TGTGCCAGCAGCTTGGGTGGTTCGAACACCGGGGAGCTGTTTTTT. Complete variable domain (other parts from reference TRBV5-5 and TRBJ2-2): DAGVTQSPTHLIKTRGQQVTLRCSPISGHKSVSWYQQVLGQGPQFIFQYYEKEERGRGNFPDRFSARQFPNYSSELNVNALLLGDSALYLCASSLGGSNTGELFFGEGSRLTVL.

The gene calls are TRBV19 and TRBJ1-1; 9 bases are a match to TRBD1. This CDR3 comprises 17 residues. The V gene end was trimmed by 5 bases and the J gene end by 1 base; junction bases not matched to a gene: 11. The germline CDR1 and CDR2 sequences are LNHDA and SQIVND (reference sequence). The CDR3: CASSRGTGIVRNTEAFF. In DNA, the CDR3 is TGTGCCAGTAGTCGCGGGACAGGGATTGTCCGGAACACTGAAGCTTTCTTT.

The V gene is TRBV19, the J gene TRBJ2-1; 8 bases line up with TRBD2. The CDR3 spans 14 residues. The J segment lost 5 bases and the V segment lost 8 bases, leaving 8 bases of the junction unmatched. CDR1 and CDR2 (germline): LNHDA, SQIVND (reference sequence). This CDR3 is CASRNVAGHNEQFF. Written as DNA, the CDR3 is TGTGCCAGTCGCAATGTAGCGGGACACAATGAGCAGTTCTTC.

The J gene is TRBJ2-1, the V gene TRBV5-1; the D gene is possibly TRBD2 (6 bases). Germline CDR1 SGHRS, CDR2 YFSETQ. The CDR3 has 16 amino acids. Trimming pared 4 bases from V and 7 bases from J, leaving 21 bases between. CDR3 protein: CASSTLTGGERNEQFF. The CDR3 coding sequence is TGCGCCAGCAGCACCCTCACGGGCGGGGAAAGGAATGAGCAGTTCTTC.

This chain joins TRBV6-5 and TRBJ2-7; D is possibly TRBD1 (6 bases). Trimming left V 5 bases short and J 9 bases short, with 20 bases between. This CDR3 region has 14 residues. Germline CDR1 is MNHEY and CDR2 is SVGAGI. The CDR3 DNA sequence: TGTGCCAGCAGTCTCCGGGACACCGAAGGGGCGCAGTACTTC. Protein product: CASSLRDTEGAQYF.

This clone showed up just once. The V call is TRBV28, the J call TRBJ2-2; 9 bases are a match to TRBD2. The J segment lost 1 base and the V segment lost 3 bases, leaving 3 bases of the junction unmatched. The V gene's germline CDR1 is MDHEN and CDR2 SYDVKM. This CDR3 is built from 16 residues. The CDR3 sequence is CASSFVSGGNTGELFF. CDR3 nucleotide sequence: TGTGCCAGCAGTTTTGTTAGCGGGGGGAACACCGGGGAGCTGTTTTTT.

The V and J genes are TRBV10-1 and TRBJ2-3; D remains unclear. CDR1 is WNHNN and CDR2 is SYGVQD in the germline V gene (reference sequence). The CDR3 sequence is 11 residues long. V lost 3 bases and J 6 bases, leaving 4 bases between the germline ends. The CDR3 is CASSDGDTQYF. The CDR3 DNA reads as TGCGCCAGCAGTGACGGTGATACGCAGTATTTT.

V usage is TRBV9 and J usage is TRBJ2-1; TRBD2 agrees at 9 bases. The CDR3 spans 15 residues. With 4 bases clipped from V and 3 bases from J, the junction kept 5 bases outside the gene matches. Germline V gives CDR1 SGDLS, CDR2 YYNGEE. The CDR3 spells CASSTGLANYNEQFF. CDR3 in DNA: TGTGCCAGCAGCACCGGACTAGCGAACTACAATGAGCAGTTCTTC.

The gene calls are TRBV19 and TRBJ2-2; D might be TRBD2 (6 bases). Trimming shortened V by 7 bases and J by 7 bases, and 19 bases separated the two germline ends. There are 15 residues in the CDR3. Germline CDR1 LNHDA, CDR2 SQIVND (reference sequence). CDR3 amino acids: CASTPTLAFNGELFF. CDR3 nucleotides: TGTGCCAGTACCCCGACCCTAGCGTTTAACGGGGAGCTGTTTTTT. Variable domain in full (rest from reference TRBV19 and TRBJ2-2): DGGITQSPKYLFRKEGQNVTLSCEQNLNHDAMYWYRQDPGQGLRLIYYSQIVNDFQKGDIAEGYSVSREKKESFPLTVTSAQKNPTAFYLCASTPTLAFNGELFFGEGSRLTVL.

This chain connects TRBV28 to TRBJ1-1; D may be TRBD1 (6 bases). The CDR3 length is 13 residues. V dropped 6 bases and J dropped 12 bases, with 20 bases sitting between them. The germline gives CDR1 MDHEN, CDR2 SYDVKM. CDR3 sequence (DNA): TGTGCCAGCAGGTCTTCCGTCAGGGGTGGGTCTTTCTTT. This encodes CASRSSVRGGSFF.

This clone appeared once. The chain joins TRBV30 to TRBJ2-1; 13 nucleotides line up with TRBD2. CDR1 is GTSNPN and CDR2 is SVGIG in the germline V gene (reference sequence). The CDR3 contains 16 residues. The V and J ends lost 8 bases and 1 base, in that order; junction bases with no gene match: 8. This CDR3 reads CARSWTSGSSYNEQFF. CDR3 DNA sequence: TGTGCCCGAAGCTGGACTAGCGGGAGTTCCTACAATGAGCAGTTCTTC.

In the case of this clone: This sample also contains other DNA sequences that code for the same CDR3. The V and J genes are TRBV11-3 and TRBJ2-7; tentative D call: TRBD1 (6 bases). This CDR3 region has 13 residues. The ends were cut back, 3 bases at V and 6 bases at J, with 12 bases in the middle. CDR1 is SGHNT, CDR2 YENEEA, per germline. Here the CDR3 DNA reads TGTGCCAGCAGCTTTCTTACAGGGTCCGAGCAGTACTTC. Translation: CASSFLTGSEQYF.

CDR3 sequence reads: CASSLGGATGQPQHF. CDR3 in DNA: TGTGCCAGCAGTTTGGGAGGGGCAACGGGTCAGCCCCAGCATTTT. V usage is TRBV2 and J usage is TRBJ1-5; possibly TRBD1 for D (5 bases). The CDR3 is 15 residues long. The ends were cut back, 5 bases at V and 6 bases at J, with 17 bases in the middle. Germline lookup yields CDR1 SNHLY and CDR2 FYNNEI.

Turning to this clone: Other DNA sequences of this sample code for an identical CDR3. The J gene is TRBJ2-5, the V gene TRBV19; perhaps TRBD2 as D (6 bases). This CDR3 is 11 amino acids long. Trimming cost V 6 bases and J 4 bases, with 6 bases left between them. Germline CDR1 and CDR2: LNHDA and SQIVND (reference sequence). The CDR3 sequence: CASRAGETQYF. DNA of the CDR3: TGTGCCAGTAGAGCGGGAGAGACCCAGTACTTC.

A remark on this clone: The sample contains more than one DNA sequence encoding this CDR3. The rearrangement uses TRBV9 and TRBJ2-7; TRBD1 is a possible D gene (5 bases). This CDR3 contains 13 residues. V lost 4 bases to trimming and J lost 1 base, with 9 bases between them. The V gene's germline CDR1 is SGDLS and CDR2 YYNGEE. The CDR3 protein is CASSTQGSYEQYF. The CDR3 DNA sequence: TGTGCCAGCAGCACCCAGGGTTCCTACGAGCAGTACTTC.

The chain combines TRBV19 with TRBJ1-2; D remains ambiguous. V lost 7 bases, J lost 3 bases, and 18 bases lay in between. Looked up from germline, CDR1 is LNHDA and CDR2 is SQIVND (reference sequence). There are 15 residues in the CDR3. The CDR3 coding sequence is TGTGCCAGTATCAAGAGTACAGCGACCTACTATGGCTACACCTTC. It yields the protein CASIKSTATYYGYTF.

As for this clone: Other DNA sequences in this sample translate to the same CDR3. This chain connects TRBV18 to TRBJ2-2; no clear D. V dropped 2 bases and J dropped 0 bases, with 10 bases sitting between them. The CDR3 has 16 residues. Germline CDR1 and CDR2: KGHSH and LQKENI. Here the CDR3 DNA reads TGTGCCAGCTCACCAGCCGGCGGTGCGAACACCGGGGAGCTGTTTTTT. Protein: CASSPAGGANTGELFF. The full variable domain, rest sourced from reference TRBV18 and TRBJ2-2, is NAGVMQNPRHLVRRRGQEARLRCSPMKGHSHVYWYRQLPEEGLKFMVYLQKENIIDESGMPKERFSAEFPKEGPSILRIQQVVRGDSAAYFCASSPAGGANTGELFFGEGSRLTVL.

The V call is TRBV10-1, the J call TRBJ2-7, with 9 bases lining up with TRBD1. CDR3 size: 14 residues. The germline CDR1 and CDR2 sequences are WNHNN and SYGVQD (reference sequence). V lost 5 bases and J lost 3; bases outside the gene matches: 5. CDR3 sequence: CASSTQTGGYEQYF. The CDR3 nucleotides are TGCGCCAGCAGTACTCAGACAGGGGGCTACGAGCAGTACTTC.

The chain joins TRBV7-2 to TRBJ2-3, with 9 bases identical to TRBD2. The CDR3 is 16 amino acids. Germline CDR1 is SGHTA and CDR2 is FQGNSA. After removal of 3 bases from V and 1 base from J, the junction contained 5 bases not matched to a gene. CDR3 sequence: CASSLAGGHGTDTQYF. CDR3 nucleotides: TGTGCCAGCAGCTTGGCGGGAGGGCACGGCACAGATACGCAGTATTTT.

The J gene is TRBJ1-3, the V gene TRBV28; no clear D gene. V dropped 2 bases and J dropped 0 bases, with 8 bases sitting between them. Germline lookup yields CDR1 MDHEN and CDR2 SYDVKM. There are 15 residues in the CDR3. CDR3 sequence reads: CASSLGIASGNTIYF. The CDR3 DNA sequence: TGTGCCAGCAGTTTAGGCATAGCCTCTGGAAACACCATATATTTT.

This chain joins TRBV6-1 and TRBJ2-3; D gene uncertain. Trimming took 3 bases from V and 0 from J, leaving 7 bases between them. This CDR3 spans 14 amino acids. Per the germline V gene, CDR1 is MNHNS and CDR2 is SASEGT. The CDR3 nucleotides read TGTGCCAGCAGTGAGGTTGGTAGCACAGATACGCAGTATTTT. It encodes CASSEVGSTDTQYF.

V usage is TRBV7-2 and J usage is TRBJ2-3; 11 nucleotides agree with TRBD2. Trimming took 5 bases from V and 2 from J; bases not matched to a gene: 3. This CDR3 region has 15 residues. Germline V CDR1 and CDR2: SGHTA, FQGNSA. This chain's CDR3 is CASSRLAGYTDTQYF. DNA of the CDR3: TGTGCCAGCAGCCGACTAGCGGGATACACAGATACGCAGTATTTT.

This chain joins TRBV9 and TRBJ2-3; 12 nucleotides match TRBD2. The length of the CDR3 is 17 residues. V dropped 2 bases and J dropped 0; count of bases not matched to a gene: 4. Germline CDR1 is SGDLS and CDR2 is YYNGEE. The CDR3, as DNA: TGTGCCAGCAGCGTTTCGGGACTAGCGGGTAGCACAGATACGCAGTATTTT. Translation: CASSVSGLAGSTDTQYF. The full variable domain, in which reference TRBV9 and TRBJ2-3 provide the parts outside the CDR3, is DSGVTQTPKHLITATGQRVTLRCSPRSGDLSVYWYQQSLDQGLQFLIQYYNGEERAKGNILERFSAQQFPDLHSELNLSSLELGDSALYFCASSVSGLAGSTDTQYFGPGTRLTVL.

This chain links TRBV5-6 with TRBJ1-1; D might be TRBD1 (6 bases). Germline V gene data show CDR1 as SGHDT and CDR2 as YYEEEE. Trimming removed 5 bases at V and 5 bases at J, with 13 bases between. The CDR3 is 13 amino acids. The CDR3 loop reads CASRGGGRTEAFF. As DNA, the CDR3 is TGTGCCAGCAGAGGGGGGGGTAGGACTGAAGCTTTCTTT.

The chain links TRBV6-5 to TRBJ1-5; D is ambiguous. CDR1 and CDR2 (germline): MNHEY, SVGAGI. The V end lost 8 bases, the J end lost 5 bases, and 13 bases lay between the germline ends. There are 13 residues in the CDR3. The CDR3 spells CASGRAEHQPQHF. As DNA, the CDR3 is TGTGCCAGCGGCCGGGCAGAGCATCAGCCCCAGCATTTT.

J is TRBJ1-2 and V is TRBV10-3; D may be TRBD1 (6 bases). The CDR3 spans 15 residues. V was cut by 3 bases and J by 1 base, with 12 bases left in between. Germline lookup yields CDR1 ENHRY and CDR2 SYGVKD. The CDR3, as DNA: TGTGCCATCAGTGATCCACAGGGCCATAACTATGGCTACACCTTC. Residues: CAISDPQGHNYGYTF.

This chain joins TRBV5-1 and TRBJ2-5, with D possibly being TRBD1 (6 bases). The CDR3 has 14 residues. Looked up from germline, CDR1 is SGHRS and CDR2 is YFSETQ. V lost 1 base and J 3 bases, leaving 10 bases between the germline ends. The CDR3 bases are TGCGCCAGCAGCTTGTTGACAGGAAAAGAGACCCAGTACTTC. It translates to CASSLLTGKETQYF. Full variable domain (rest looked up from reference TRBV5-1 and TRBJ2-5): KAGVTQTPRYLIKTRGQQVTLSCSPISGHRSVSWYQQTPGQGLQFLFEYFSETQRNKGNFPGRFSGRQFSNSRSEMNVSTLELGDSALYLCASSLLTGKETQYFGPGTRLLVL.